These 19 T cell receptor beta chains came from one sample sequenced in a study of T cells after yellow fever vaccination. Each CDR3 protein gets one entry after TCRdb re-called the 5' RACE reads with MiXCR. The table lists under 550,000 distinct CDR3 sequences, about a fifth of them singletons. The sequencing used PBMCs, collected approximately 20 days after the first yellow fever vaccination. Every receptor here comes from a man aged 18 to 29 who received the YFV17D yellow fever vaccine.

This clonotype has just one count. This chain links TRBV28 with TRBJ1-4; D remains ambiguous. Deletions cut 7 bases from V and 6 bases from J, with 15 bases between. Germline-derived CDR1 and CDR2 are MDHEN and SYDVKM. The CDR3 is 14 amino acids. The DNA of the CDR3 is TGTGCCAGCAACTCCTCTCCTGGGGATGAAAAACTGTTTTTT. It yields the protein CASNSSPGDEKLFF. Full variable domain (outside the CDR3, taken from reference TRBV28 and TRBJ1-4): DVKVTQSSRYLVKRTGEKVFLECVQDMDHENMFWYRQDPGLGLRLIYFSYDVKMKEKGDIPEGYSVSREKKERFSLILESASTNQTSMYLCASNSSPGDEKLFFGSGTQLSVL.

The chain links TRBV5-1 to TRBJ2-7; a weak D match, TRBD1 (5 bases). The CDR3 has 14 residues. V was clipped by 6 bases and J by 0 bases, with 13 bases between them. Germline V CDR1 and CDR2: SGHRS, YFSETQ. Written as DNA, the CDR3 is TGCGCCAGCATCTCAGGGTTTCCCTCCTACGAGCAGTACTTC. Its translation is CASISGFPSYEQYF.

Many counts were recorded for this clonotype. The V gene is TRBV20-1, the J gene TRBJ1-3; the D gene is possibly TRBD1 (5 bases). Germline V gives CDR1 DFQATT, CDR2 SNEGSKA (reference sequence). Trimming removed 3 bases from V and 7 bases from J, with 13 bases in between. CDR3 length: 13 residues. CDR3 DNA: TGCAGTGCTAGGACAGACTATAGGAACACCATATATTTT. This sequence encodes CSARTDYRNTIYF.

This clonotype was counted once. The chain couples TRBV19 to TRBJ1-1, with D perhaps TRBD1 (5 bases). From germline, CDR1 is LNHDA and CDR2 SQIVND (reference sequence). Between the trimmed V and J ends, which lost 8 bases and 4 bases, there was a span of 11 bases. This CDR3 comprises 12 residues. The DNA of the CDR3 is TGTGCCAGTGGGCAGGGCCGCACTGAAGCTTTCTTT. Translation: CASGQGRTEAFF.

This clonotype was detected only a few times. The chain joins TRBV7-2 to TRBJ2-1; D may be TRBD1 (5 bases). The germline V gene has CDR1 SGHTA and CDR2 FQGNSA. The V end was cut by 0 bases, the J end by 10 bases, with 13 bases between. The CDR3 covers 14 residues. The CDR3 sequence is CASSLAPRVGEQFF. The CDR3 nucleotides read TGTGCCAGCAGCTTAGCGCCCAGGGTCGGGGAGCAGTTCTTC.

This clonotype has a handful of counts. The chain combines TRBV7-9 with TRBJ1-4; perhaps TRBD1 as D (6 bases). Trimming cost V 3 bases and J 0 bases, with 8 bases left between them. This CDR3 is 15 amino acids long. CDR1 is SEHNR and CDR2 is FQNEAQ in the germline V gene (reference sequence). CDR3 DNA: TGTGCCAGCAGCTTGTCAGGGGCAACTAATGAAAAACTGTTTTTT. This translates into CASSLSGATNEKLFF.

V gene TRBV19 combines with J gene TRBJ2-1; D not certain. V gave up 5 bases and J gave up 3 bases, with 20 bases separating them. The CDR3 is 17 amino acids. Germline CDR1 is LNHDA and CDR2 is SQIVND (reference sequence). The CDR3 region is CASSGSAGVSFYNEQFF. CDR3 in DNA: TGTGCCAGTAGTGGGTCCGCCGGTGTATCATTCTACAATGAGCAGTTCTTC. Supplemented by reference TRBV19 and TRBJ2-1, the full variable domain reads DGGITQSPKYLFRKEGQNVTLSCEQNLNHDAMYWYRQDPGQGLRLIYYSQIVNDFQKGDIAEGYSVSREKKESFPLTVTSAQKNPTAFYLCASSGSAGVSFYNEQFFGPGTRLTVL.

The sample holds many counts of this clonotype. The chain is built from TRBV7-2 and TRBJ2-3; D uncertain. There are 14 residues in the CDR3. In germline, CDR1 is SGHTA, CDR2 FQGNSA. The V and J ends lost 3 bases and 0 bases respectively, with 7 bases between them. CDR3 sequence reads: CASSLAPSTDTQYF. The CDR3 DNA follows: TGTGCCAGCAGCTTGGCCCCGAGCACAGATACGCAGTATTTT.

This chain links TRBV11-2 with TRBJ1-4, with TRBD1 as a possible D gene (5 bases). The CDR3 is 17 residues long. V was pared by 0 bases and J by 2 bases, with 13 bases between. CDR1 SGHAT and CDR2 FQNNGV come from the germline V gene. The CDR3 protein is CASSLDPPGLTNEKLFF. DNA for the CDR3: TGTGCCAGCAGCTTAGACCCTCCAGGGCTGACTAATGAAAAACTGTTTTTT.

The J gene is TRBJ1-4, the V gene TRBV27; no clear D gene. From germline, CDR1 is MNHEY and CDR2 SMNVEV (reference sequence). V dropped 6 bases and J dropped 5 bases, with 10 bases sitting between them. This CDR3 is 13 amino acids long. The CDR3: CASRGRRNEKLFF. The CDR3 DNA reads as TGTGCCAGCAGGGGCCGGCGAAATGAAAAACTGTTTTTT. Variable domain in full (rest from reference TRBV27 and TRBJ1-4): EAQVTQNPRYLITVTGKKLTVTCSQNMNHEYMSWYRQDPGLGLRQIYYSMNVEVTDKGDVPEGYKVSRKEKRNFPLILESPSPNQTSLYFCASRGRRNEKLFFGSGTQLSVL.

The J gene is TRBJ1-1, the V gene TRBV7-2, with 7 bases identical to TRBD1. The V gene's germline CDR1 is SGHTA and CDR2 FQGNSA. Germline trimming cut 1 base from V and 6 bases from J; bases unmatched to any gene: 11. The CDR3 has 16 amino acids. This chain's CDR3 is CASSLVLDRFGAEAFF. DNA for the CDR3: TGTGCCAGCAGCTTAGTACTGGACAGGTTCGGAGCTGAAGCTTTCTTT.

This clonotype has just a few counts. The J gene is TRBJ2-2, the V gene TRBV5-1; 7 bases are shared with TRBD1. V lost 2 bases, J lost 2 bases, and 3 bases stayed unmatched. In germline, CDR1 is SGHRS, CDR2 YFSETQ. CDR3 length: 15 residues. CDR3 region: CASSFRQGNTGELFF. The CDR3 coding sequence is TGCGCCAGCAGCTTCCGACAGGGTAACACCGGGGAGCTGTTTTTT.

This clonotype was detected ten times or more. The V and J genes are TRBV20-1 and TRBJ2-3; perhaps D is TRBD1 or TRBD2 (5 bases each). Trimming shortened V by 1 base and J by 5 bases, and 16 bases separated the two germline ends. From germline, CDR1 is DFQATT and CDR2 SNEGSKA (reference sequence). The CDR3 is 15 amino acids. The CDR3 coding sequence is TGCAGTGCTAGAGCCCGGGACGAAGGAAGAGATACGCAGTATTTT. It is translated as CSARARDEGRDTQYF.

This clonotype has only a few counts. The CDR3, as DNA: TGTGCCAGCAGCGCCGGGACTAGAGCCACAGATACGCAGTATTTT. Protein sequence: CASSAGTRATDTQYF. The V and J genes are TRBV2 and TRBJ2-3, with TRBD2 matching 8 bases. The CDR3 consists of 15 residues. After removal of 6 bases from V and 2 bases from J, the junction contained 7 bases not matched to a gene. Per germline, CDR1 SNHLY and CDR2 FYNNEI.

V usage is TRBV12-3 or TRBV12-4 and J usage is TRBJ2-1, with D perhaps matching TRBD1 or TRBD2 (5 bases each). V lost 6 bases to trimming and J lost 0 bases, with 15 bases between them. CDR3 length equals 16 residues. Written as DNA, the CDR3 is TGTGCCAGCAGCCCGGGGCAGACGAGCTCCTACAATGAGCAGTTCTTC. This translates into CASSPGQTSSYNEQFF.

The CDR3, as DNA: TGTGCCAGCAGTTTGTCAGGGGACGATTACAATGAGCAGTTCTTC. Residues: CASSLSGDDYNEQFF. The V gene is TRBV28, the J gene TRBJ2-1; D might be TRBD1 (6 bases). Germline values: CDR1 MDHEN, CDR2 SYDVKM. Trimming stripped 3 bases from V and 4 bases from J, with 13 bases between. This CDR3 contains 15 residues.

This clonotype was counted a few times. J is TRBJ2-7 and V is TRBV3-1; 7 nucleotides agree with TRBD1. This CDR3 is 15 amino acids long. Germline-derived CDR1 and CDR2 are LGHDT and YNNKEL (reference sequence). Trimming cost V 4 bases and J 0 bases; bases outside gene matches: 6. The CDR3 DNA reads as TGTGCCAGCAGCCGGAACCGGGACAGCTCCTACGAGCAGTACTTC. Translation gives CASSRNRDSSYEQYF.

CDR3 loop: CASSKVSRGRRPMGMNTEAFF. For the CDR3, the DNA is TGTGCCAGCAGCAAAGTCTCCAGGGGTCGACGACCGATGGGGATGAACACTGAAGCTTTCTTT. This sequence joins TRBV21-1 and TRBJ1-1; no check of the table's D call, TRBD1, against the DNA was made. TRBV21-1 constitutes a pseudogene. This CDR3 region has 21 residues.

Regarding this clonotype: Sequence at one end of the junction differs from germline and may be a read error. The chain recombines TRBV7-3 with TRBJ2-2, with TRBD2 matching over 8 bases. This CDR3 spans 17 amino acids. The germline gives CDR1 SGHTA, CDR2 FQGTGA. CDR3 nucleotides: TGTGCCTGCAGCTCAAACTCCGGGACTAGGGGTACCGGGGAGCTGTTTTTT. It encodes CACSSNSGTRGTGELFF.